The text below deals with one T cell receptor (beta chain). As yet, its antigen is unknown. The same CDR3 also results from other DNA sequences found in this sample. The protocol was immunoSEQ multiplex PCR, while the TCRdb copy is restricted to in-frame clones and leaves out a portion. In the table there are more than 110,000 clones, 88% of which are singletons. This entry belongs to a study of T cell responses to AZD1222 COVID-19 vaccine. Points from the study as a whole: Seropositive AZD1222 recipients at baseline numbered only 5 to 7. Donors, mostly white British, included more females; clonal diversity was possibly underestimated. Unmutated variant regions are reportedly the target of nearly half of TCRs that are spike-specific.

Trimming removed 5 bases from V and 3 bases from J, with 10 bases in between. This CDR3 is built from 13 residues. In germline, CDR1 is MDHEN, CDR2 SYDVKM. The sequence was obtained from an adult in good health. The sample was peripheral blood, taken on day 0 of AZD1222 vaccination. J is TRBJ1-2 and V is TRBV28; possibly TRBD1 for D (5 bases). The CDR3 nucleotides are TGTGCCAGCAGTCCCGGGACCGACTATGGCTACACCTTC. Residues: CASSPGTDYGYTF.